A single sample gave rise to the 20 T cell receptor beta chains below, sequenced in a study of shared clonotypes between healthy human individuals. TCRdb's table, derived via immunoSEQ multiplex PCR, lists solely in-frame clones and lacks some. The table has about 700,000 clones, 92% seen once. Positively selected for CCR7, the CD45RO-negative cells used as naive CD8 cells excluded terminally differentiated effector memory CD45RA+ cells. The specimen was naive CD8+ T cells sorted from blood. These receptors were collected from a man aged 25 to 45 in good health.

CDR3 protein: CASRGLAGGDWRDTQYF. In DNA, the CDR3 is TGTGCCAGCAGGGGACTAGCGGGAGGTGACTGGAGAGATACGCAGTATTTT. The chain joins TRBV7-9 to TRBJ2-3, with 15 bases lining up with TRBD2. Germline V gene lookup returns CDR1 SEHNR and CDR2 FQNEAQ (reference sequence). The ends lost 6 bases at V and 5 bases at J; junction bases unmatched: 9. This CDR3 spans 17 amino acids.

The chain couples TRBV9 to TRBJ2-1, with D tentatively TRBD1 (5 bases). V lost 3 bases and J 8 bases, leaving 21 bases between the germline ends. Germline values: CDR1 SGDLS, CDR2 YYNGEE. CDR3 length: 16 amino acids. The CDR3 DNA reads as TGTGCCAGCAGCGGGGAAGACGACCTCATAGGGGATGAGCAGTTCTTC. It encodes CASSGEDDLIGDEQFF.

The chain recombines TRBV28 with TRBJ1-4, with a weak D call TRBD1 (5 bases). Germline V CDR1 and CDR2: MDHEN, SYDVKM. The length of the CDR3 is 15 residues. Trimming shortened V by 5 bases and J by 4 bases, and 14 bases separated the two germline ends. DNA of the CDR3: TGTGCCAGCAGTCCACCGGGACGGTATAATGAAAAACTGTTTTTT. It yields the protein CASSPPGRYNEKLFF.

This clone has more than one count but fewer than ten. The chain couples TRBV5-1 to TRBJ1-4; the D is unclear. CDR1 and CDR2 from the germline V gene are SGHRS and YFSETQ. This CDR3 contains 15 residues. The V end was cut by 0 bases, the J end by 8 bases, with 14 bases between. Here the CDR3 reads CASSLARQADEKLFF. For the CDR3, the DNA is TGCGCCAGCAGCTTGGCCCGGCAGGCGGACGAAAAACTGTTTTTT. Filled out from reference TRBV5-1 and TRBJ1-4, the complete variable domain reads KAGVTQTPRYLIKTRGQQVTLSCSPISGHRSVSWYQQTPGQGLQFLFEYFSETQRNKGNFPGRFSGRQFSNSRSEMNVSTLELGDSALYLCASSLARQADEKLFFGSGTQLSVL.

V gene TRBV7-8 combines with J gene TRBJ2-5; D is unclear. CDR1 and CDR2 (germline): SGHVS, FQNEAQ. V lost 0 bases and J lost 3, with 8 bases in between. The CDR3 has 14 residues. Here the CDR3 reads CASSLARKKETQYF. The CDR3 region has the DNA TGTGCCAGCAGCTTAGCACGGAAGAAAGAGACCCAGTACTTC.

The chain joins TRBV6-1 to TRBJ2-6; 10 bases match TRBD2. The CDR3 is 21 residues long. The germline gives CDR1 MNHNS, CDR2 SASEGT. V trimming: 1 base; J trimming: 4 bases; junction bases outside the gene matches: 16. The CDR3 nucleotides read TGTGCCAGCAGTGAAGAATTGGGCGGGCTAGCGGGAGTCTACGGGGCCAACGTCCTGACTTTC. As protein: CASSEELGGLAGVYGANVLTF.

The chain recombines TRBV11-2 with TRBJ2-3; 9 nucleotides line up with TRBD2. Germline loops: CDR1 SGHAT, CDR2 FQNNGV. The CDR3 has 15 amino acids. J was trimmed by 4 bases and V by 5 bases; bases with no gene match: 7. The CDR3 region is CASSLGLAFADTQYF. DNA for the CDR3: TGTGCCAGCAGCCTAGGACTAGCGTTCGCAGATACGCAGTATTTT.

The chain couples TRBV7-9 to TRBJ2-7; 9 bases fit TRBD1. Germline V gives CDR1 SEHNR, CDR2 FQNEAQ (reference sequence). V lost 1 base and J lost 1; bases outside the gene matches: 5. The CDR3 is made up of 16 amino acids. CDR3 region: CASSLGRGQGSYEQYF. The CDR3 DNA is TGTGCCAGCAGCTTAGGTAGGGGACAGGGATCCTACGAGCAGTACTTC.

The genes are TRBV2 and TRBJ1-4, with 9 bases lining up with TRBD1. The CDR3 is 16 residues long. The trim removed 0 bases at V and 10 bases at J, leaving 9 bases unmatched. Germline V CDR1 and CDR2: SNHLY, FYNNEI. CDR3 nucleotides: TGTGCCAGCAGTGAAGCTGGGGGGACAGGGCCAGGAAAACTGTTTTTT. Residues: CASSEAGGTGPGKLFF.

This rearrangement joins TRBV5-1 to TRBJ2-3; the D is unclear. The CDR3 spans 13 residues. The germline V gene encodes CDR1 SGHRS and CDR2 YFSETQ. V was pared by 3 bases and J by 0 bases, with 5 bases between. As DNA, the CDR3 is TGCGCCAGCAGCTATTCTAGCACAGATACGCAGTATTTT. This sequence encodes CASSYSSTDTQYF.

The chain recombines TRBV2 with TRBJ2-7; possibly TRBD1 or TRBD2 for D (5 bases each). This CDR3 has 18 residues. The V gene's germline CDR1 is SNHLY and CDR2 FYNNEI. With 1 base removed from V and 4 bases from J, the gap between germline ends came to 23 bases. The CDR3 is CASSEVDSSGIRTYEQYF. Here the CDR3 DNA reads TGTGCCAGCAGTGAAGTTGACAGTTCCGGGATTAGGACGTACGAGCAGTACTTC.

The CDR3 region is CASSSKRGKADFGYGYTF. The CDR3 DNA sequence: TGTGCCAGCAGCTCCAAGAGGGGAAAGGCGGATTTTGGCTATGGCTACACCTTC. This rearrangement joins TRBV5-6 to TRBJ1-2; a weak D match, TRBD1 (5 bases). The CDR3 runs 18 residues. Between the trimmed V and J ends, which lost 3 bases and 4 bases, there was a span of 25 bases. In germline, CDR1 is SGHDT, CDR2 YYEEEE.

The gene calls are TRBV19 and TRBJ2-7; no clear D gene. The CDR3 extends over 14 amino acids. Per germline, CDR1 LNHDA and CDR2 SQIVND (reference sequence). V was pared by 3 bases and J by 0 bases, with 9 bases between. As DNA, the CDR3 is TGTGCCAGTAGTATTTGGGGAAACTCCTACGAGCAGTACTTC. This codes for CASSIWGNSYEQYF.

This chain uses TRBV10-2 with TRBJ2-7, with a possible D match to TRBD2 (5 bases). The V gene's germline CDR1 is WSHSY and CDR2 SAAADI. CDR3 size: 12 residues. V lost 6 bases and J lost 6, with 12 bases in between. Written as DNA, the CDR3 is TGCGCCAGCAGCGGCTTTGAGGGCGAGCAGTACTTC. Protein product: CASSGFEGEQYF.

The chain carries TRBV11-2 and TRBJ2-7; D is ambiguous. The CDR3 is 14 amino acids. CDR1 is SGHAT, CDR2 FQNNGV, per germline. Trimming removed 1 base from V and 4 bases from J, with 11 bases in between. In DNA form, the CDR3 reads TGTGCCAGCAGCTTAGGCGGCGGATTTTACGAGCAGTACTTC. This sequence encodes CASSLGGGFYEQYF.

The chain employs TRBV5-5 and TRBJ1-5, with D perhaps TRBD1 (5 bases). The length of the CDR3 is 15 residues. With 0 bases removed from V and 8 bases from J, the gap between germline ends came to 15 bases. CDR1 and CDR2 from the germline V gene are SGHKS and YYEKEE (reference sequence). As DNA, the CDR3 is TGTGCCAGCAGCTTGGGGCACGAATGGGGGAAGCCCCAGCATTTT. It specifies CASSLGHEWGKPQHF. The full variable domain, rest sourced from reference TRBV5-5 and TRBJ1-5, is DAGVTQSPTHLIKTRGQQVTLRCSPISGHKSVSWYQQVLGQGPQFIFQYYEKEERGRGNFPDRFSARQFPNYSSELNVNALLLGDSALYLCASSLGHEWGKPQHFGDGTRLSIL.

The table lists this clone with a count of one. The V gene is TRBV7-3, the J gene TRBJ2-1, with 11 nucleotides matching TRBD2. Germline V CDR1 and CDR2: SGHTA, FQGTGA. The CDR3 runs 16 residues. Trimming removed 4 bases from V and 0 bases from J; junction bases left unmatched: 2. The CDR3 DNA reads TGTGCCAGCAGCTCTACTAGCGGGAGCTCCTACAATGAGCAGTTCTTC. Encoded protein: CASSSTSGSSYNEQFF.

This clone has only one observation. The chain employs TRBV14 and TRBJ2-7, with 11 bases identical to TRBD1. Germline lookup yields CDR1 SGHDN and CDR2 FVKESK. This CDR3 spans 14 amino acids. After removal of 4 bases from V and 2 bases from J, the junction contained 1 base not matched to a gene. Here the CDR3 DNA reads TGTGCCAGCAGCCCGGGACAGGGGGCCTACGAGCAGTACTTC. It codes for CASSPGQGAYEQYF.

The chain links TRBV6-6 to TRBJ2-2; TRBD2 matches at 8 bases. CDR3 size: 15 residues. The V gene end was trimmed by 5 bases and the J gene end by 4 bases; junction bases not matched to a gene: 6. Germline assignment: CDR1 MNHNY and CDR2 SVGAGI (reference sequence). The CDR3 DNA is TGTGCCAGCAGTCCATTAGCGGGAAGCACCGGGGAGCTGTTTTTT. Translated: CASSPLAGSTGELFF.

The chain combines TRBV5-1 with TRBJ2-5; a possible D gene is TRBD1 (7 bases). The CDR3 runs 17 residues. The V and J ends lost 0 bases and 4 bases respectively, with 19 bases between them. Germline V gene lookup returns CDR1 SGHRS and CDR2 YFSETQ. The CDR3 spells CASSLVSGHTGAETQYF. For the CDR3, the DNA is TGCGCCAGCAGCTTGGTTAGCGGCCACACAGGGGCAGAGACCCAGTACTTC. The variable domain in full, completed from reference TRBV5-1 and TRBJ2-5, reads KAGVTQTPRYLIKTRGQQVTLSCSPISGHRSVSWYQQTPGQGLQFLFEYFSETQRNKGNFPGRFSGRQFSNSRSEMNVSTLELGDSALYLCASSLVSGHTGAETQYFGPGTRLLVL.